The clone carrying this TCR beta chain was recorded a few times. This record belongs to a study of blood T cell repertoires in COVID-19. Study in general: Sources were T cells, B-cell-depleted T cells, or PBMCs; the material itself was cDNA or gDNA.

Per germline, CDR1 SQVTM and CDR2 ANQGSEA. V was clipped by 7 bases and J by 4 bases; unmatched bases: 4. The length of the CDR3 is 12 residues. Per the original data handling: Amplification of reference gene primers was used by the study to estimate nucleated cell counts. Sequencing was performed with immunoSEQ multiplex PCR; in TCRdb, only in-frame clones are kept and a portion is missing. V and J calls and clone size come straight from that table; D and trimming were deduced from the DNA. The sample lists some 100,000 clones; about 90% were seen once. V usage is TRBV29-1 and J usage is TRBJ1-2; TRBD1 matches 9 bases. The specimen was peripheral blood. This clonotype was sampled from a human donor in a cohort sampled during active COVID-19. CDR3 in DNA: TGCAGCGGCGTGACAGGGGGCTATGGCTACACCTTC. It translates to CSGVTGGYGYTF.